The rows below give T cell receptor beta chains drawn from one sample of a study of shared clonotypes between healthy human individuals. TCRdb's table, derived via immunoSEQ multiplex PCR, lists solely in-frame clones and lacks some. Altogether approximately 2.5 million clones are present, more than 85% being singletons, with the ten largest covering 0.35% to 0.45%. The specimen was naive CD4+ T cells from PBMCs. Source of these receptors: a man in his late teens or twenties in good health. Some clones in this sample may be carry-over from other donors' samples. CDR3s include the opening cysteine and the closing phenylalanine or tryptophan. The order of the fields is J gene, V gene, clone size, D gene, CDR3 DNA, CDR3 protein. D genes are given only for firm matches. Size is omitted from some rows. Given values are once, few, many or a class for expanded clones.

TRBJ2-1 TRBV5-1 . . TGCGCCAGCAGCTTGGACTCGAGGGGTTACAATGAGCAGTTCTTC CASSLDSRGYNEQFF
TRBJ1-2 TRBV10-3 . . TGTGCCATCAACGGCCCACCGAACTATGGCTACACCTTC CAINGPPNYGYTF
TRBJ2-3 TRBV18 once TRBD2 TGTGCCAGCTCACCACCGGGGGAGCGGGGTAGTACGCAGTATTTT CASSPPGERGSTQYF
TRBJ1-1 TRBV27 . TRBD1 TGTGCCAGCAGCCAACGACAGGGTGGAGCTTTCTTT CASSQRQGGAFF
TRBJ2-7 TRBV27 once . TGTGCCAGCAGTGACCTCCGGGACGGAGCCTACGAGCAGTACTTC CASSDLRDGAYEQYF
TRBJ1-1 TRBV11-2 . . TGTGCCAGCAGCTCCCAGGAAAACACTGAAGCTTTCTTT CASSSQENTEAFF
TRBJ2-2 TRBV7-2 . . TGTGCCAGCAGCCAGGGGGGCGCGAACACCGGGGAGCTGTTTTTT CASSQGGANTGELFF
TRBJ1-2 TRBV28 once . TGTGCCAGCAGTTTAAGGACAGCAGCTAACTATGGCTACACCTTC CASSLRTAANYGYTF
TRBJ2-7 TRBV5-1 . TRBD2 TGCGCCAGCAGCTTGGCGGGGGGACCCTACGAGCAGTACTTC CASSLAGGPYEQYF
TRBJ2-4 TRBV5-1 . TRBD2 TGCGCCAGCTCCAAAGTGGCTAGCGGGGTGGGGGACATTCAGTACTTC CASSKVASGVGDIQYF
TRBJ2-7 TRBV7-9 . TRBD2 TGTGCCAGCAGCTTTGGGCTTCTAGCGGGAGGCCATAAGGTCTCCGAGCAGTACTTC CASSFGLLAGGHKVSEQYF
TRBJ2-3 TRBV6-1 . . TGTGCCAGCAGTGATAGGAATACGCAGTATTTT CASSDRNTQYF
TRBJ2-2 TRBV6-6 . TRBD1 TGTGCCAGCAGTGGTGGGACAGGGAGCCGCACCGGGGAGCTGTTTTTT CASSGGTGSRTGELFF
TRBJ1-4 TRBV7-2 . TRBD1 TGTGCCAGCAGCCTAGACAGGGGAGCAGAAAAACTGTTTTTT CASSLDRGAEKLFF
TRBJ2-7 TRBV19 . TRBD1 TGTGCCAGTAGTACGTCAGGGGGCTACGAGCAGTACTTC CASSTSGGYEQYF
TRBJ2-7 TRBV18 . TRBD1 TGTGCCAGCTCACCCCCGGGACAGGGGGTGTACGAGCAGTACTTC CASSPPGQGVYEQYF
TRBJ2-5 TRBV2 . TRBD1 TGTGCCGGAAGACAGGGGGAAGAGACCCAGTACTTC CAGRQGEETQYF
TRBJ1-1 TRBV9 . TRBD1 TGTGCCAGCAGCGCACAGGGGTCGAACACTGAAGCTTTCTTT CASSAQGSNTEAFF
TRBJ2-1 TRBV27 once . TGTGCCAGCAGTCCATGGGGCGACCGGGCCTACAATGAGCAGTTCTTC CASSPWGDRAYNEQFF
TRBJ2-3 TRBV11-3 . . TGTGCCAGCAGCGGCGGCACAGATACGCAGTATTTT CASSGGTDTQYF
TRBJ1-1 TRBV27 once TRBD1 TGTGCCAGCAGACAACCACGGGACAGGGGGTGGTCCACTGAAGCTTTCTTT CASRQPRDRGWSTEAFF
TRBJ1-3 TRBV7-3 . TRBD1 TGTGCCAGCAGCCCCACCGTTCCGGGACAGGGAAATATTGGAAACACCATATATTTT CASSPTVPGQGNIGNTIYF
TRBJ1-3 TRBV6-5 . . TGTGCCAGCAGTTCACGCGGAAACACCATATATTTT CASSSRGNTIYF
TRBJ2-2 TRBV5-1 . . TGCGCCAGCAGCGGGGGCTCGAACACCGGGGAGCTGTTTTTT CASSGGSNTGELFF
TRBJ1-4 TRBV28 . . TGTGCCAGCAGTGGGACGGTTCCTAATGAAAAACTGTTTTTT CASSGTVPNEKLFF
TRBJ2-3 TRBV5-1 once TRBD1 TGCGCCAGCAGCTTGGCCAGGGGGCAGACTTCTAGCACAGATACGCAGTATTTT CASSLARGQTSSTDTQYF
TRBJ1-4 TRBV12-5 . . TGTGCTAGTGGTTTGGTCACTTCAGAGAATAATGAAAAACTGTTTTTT CASGLVTSENNEKLFF
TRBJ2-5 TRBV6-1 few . TGTGCCAGCAGTGTAAGGATCGAGACCCAGTACTTC CASSVRIETQYF
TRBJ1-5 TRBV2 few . TGTGCCAGCAGTGAAGGGCCGCTCTCCAATCAGCCCCAGCATTTT CASSEGPLSNQPQHF
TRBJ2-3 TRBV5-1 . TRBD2 TGCGCCAGCAGCTTTAGCGGGAGGATCGCAGATACGCAGTATTTT CASSFSGRIADTQYF
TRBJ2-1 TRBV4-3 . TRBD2 TGCGCCAGCAGCCCAACTAGCGTAGATTACAATGAGCAGTTCTTC CASSPTSVDYNEQFF
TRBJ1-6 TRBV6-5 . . TGTGCCAGCAGTACCCGGGACCCCCCTGTATCCCTCCACTTT CASSTRDPPVSLHF
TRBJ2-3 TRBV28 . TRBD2 TGTGCCAGCGCTAGCGGAAGCACAGATACGCAGTATTTT CASASGSTDTQYF
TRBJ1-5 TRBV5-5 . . TGTGCCAGCAGCCCGTACCCGTTTGCTGGCAATCAGCCCCAGCATTTT CASSPYPFAGNQPQHF
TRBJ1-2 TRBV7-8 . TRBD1 TGTGCCAGCAGCGTCCGGGACAGGGGGTATGGCTACACCTTC CASSVRDRGYGYTF
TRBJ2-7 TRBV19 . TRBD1 TGTGCCAGTAGTTACCGACAGGGAACCTACGAGCAGTACTTC CASSYRQGTYEQYF
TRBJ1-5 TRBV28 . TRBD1 TGTGCCAGCAGACCGCCGGGACAGGTGAGGAGCAATCAGCCCCAGCATTTT CASRPPGQVRSNQPQHF
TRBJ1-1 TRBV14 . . TGTGCCAGCAGCCGCGCGAAAGGGACGATAAGAGGTGCTGAAGCTTTCTTT CASSRAKGTIRGAEAFF
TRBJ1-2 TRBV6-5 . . TGTGCCAGCAGTCCGGGTTCTAACTATGGCTACACCTTC CASSPGSNYGYTF
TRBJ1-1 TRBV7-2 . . TGTGCCAGCAGATTGGCCAACGCCGCTGAAGCTTTCTTT CASRLANAAEAFF
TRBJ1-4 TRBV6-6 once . TGTGCCAGCAGTCCCCGGGGGGGGCCTATAAATGAAAAACTGTTTTTT CASSPRGGPINEKLFF
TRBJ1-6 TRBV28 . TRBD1 TGTGCCAGCAGCCGTGACAGGGATAATTCACCCCTCCACTTT CASSRDRDNSPLHF
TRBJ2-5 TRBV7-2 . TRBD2 TGTGCCAGCAGCTTAGTTCGGCTAGCGGGAGGGGGAGAGACCCAGTACTTC CASSLVRLAGGGETQYF
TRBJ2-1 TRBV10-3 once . TGTGCCATCAGTGAGTTCCGGGACTGGTCCTACAATGAGCAGTTCTTC CAISEFRDWSYNEQFF